These 21 T cell receptor beta chains were all obtained from the same sample, sequenced in a study of T-cell memory formation after mild COVID-19 (dated by TCRdb to about 2021). Library preparation used 5' RACE. Sequencing took place on an Illumina NovaSeq 6000. Clones were called with MiXCR by TCRdb after fastp trimmed the public reads at Q25, and only in-frame beta chains were retained. Rows with a matching CDR3 protein are joined into one entry that keeps the most common DNA and genes. Within this sample are some 40,000 distinct CDR3 sequences, with about 6.1% of them counted one time only. The top ten clones comprise around 0.84% of the sample. Sample: PBMCs or a T cell subset sorted from them (not recorded which). The receptors here all came from an adult who had mild COVID-19 (a few samples of this study predate the infection). The sample titles of this study are shuffled in the database, so cell type and time point are left out.

This clonotype was seen many times. The chain combines TRBV10-2 with TRBJ2-7, with D possibly matching TRBD1 (6 bases). V shed 2 bases and J shed 4 bases, with 9 bases lying between them. From germline, CDR1 is WSHSY and CDR2 SAAADI. The CDR3 has 13 residues. CDR3 in amino acids: CASSEAGEYEQYF. The CDR3 nucleotides read TGCGCCAGCAGTGAGGCAGGGGAATACGAGCAGTACTTC.

This clonotype was counted ten times or more. The J gene is TRBJ2-7, the V gene TRBV20-1; TRBD1 or TRBD2 may be the D gene (7 bases each). The CDR3 runs 15 residues. The V end was cut by 3 bases, the J end by 1 base, with 16 bases between. Germline V gene sequence: CDR1 DFQATT, CDR2 SNEGSKA (reference sequence). CDR3 region: CSASRGGARSYEQYF. DNA for the CDR3: TGCAGTGCTAGCAGGGGGGGGGCTAGGTCCTACGAGCAGTACTTC.

There are a few counts of this clonotype. The chain has TRBV7-9 and TRBJ1-1; 9 bases map to TRBD1. Germline CDR1 is SEHNR and CDR2 is FQNEAQ (reference sequence). This CDR3 contains 15 residues. Trimming cost V 0 bases and J 7 bases; bases outside gene matches: 6. The chain's CDR3 is CASSLAGQGGVEAFF. The CDR3 nucleotides are TGTGCCAGCAGCTTAGCGGGACAGGGCGGGGTTGAAGCTTTCTTT.

This clonotype has at least ten counts. This chain uses TRBV7-2 with TRBJ2-1, with 11 positions matching TRBD2. Per the germline V gene, CDR1 is SGHTA and CDR2 is FQGNSA. This CDR3 spans 17 amino acids. V was pared by 2 bases and J by 5 bases, with 8 bases of the junction left unmatched. CDR3 sequence: CASSLRGLAGGHNEQFF. The CDR3 coding sequence is TGTGCCAGCAGCTTAAGGGGGCTAGCGGGAGGTCACAATGAGCAGTTCTTC.

This clonotype was counted ten times or more. The chain couples TRBV5-1 to TRBJ2-7; the D gene is possibly TRBD1 (6 bases). Per the germline V gene, CDR1 is SGHRS and CDR2 is YFSETQ. V lost 3 bases, J lost 1 base, and 11 bases lay in between. The CDR3 has 14 residues. CDR3 loop: CASSSTGRSYEQYF. CDR3 sequence (DNA): TGCGCCAGCAGCTCCACAGGGAGATCCTACGAGCAGTACTTC.

This clonotype came up many times. This chain links TRBV7-2 with TRBJ2-7; D uncertain. The V end was cut by 1 base, the J end by 4 bases, with 5 bases between. Germline V gene sequence: CDR1 SGHTA, CDR2 FQGNSA. CDR3 size: 12 residues. This CDR3 is CASSLVWYEQYF. CDR3 coding DNA: TGTGCCAGCAGCTTAGTTTGGTACGAGCAGTACTTC.

This clonotype was seen a few times. This chain connects TRBV3-1 to TRBJ2-7; unclear D gene. CDR3 length: 15 amino acids. Germline CDR1 LGHDT, CDR2 YNNKEL (reference sequence). Trimming left V 0 bases short and J 3 bases short, with 12 bases between. The CDR3 DNA reads as TGTGCCAGCAGCCAAGATCCGGGTCTCTTCTACGAGCAGTACTTC. It encodes CASSQDPGLFYEQYF.

The chain combines TRBV10-3 with TRBJ2-1, with 9 bases lining up with TRBD2. Trimming took 3 bases from V and 0 from J; bases not matched to a gene: 9. Looked up from germline, CDR1 is ENHRY and CDR2 is SYGVKD. CDR3 length equals 18 residues. CDR3 nucleotides: TGTGCCATCAGTGAACCGTCGCTAGCGGGGATCTCCTACAATGAGCAGTTCTTC. It specifies CAISEPSLAGISYNEQFF.

This clonotype was detected only a few times. V and J are TRBV5-1 and TRBJ2-7; TRBD1 matches 9 bases. This CDR3 has 15 amino acids. Germline CDR1 is SGHRS and CDR2 is YFSETQ. Trimming cost V 4 bases and J 2 bases; bases outside gene matches: 7. CDR3 protein: CASSRARDRAYEQYF. CDR3 nucleotide sequence: TGCGCCAGCAGCCGGGCCCGGGACAGGGCCTACGAGCAGTACTTC.

The V call is TRBV3-1, the J call TRBJ1-2; D unclear. Trimming took off 0 bases at V and 0 bases at J, with 11 bases between the two ends. The CDR3 loop spans 16 amino acids. Germline assignment: CDR1 LGHDT and CDR2 YNNKEL (reference sequence). The CDR3 nucleotides read TGTGCCAGCAGCCAAGATTTGGGGAAAGCTAACTATGGCTACACCTTC. Encoded protein: CASSQDLGKANYGYTF.

This rearrangement joins TRBV20-1 to TRBJ1-1; TRBD1 agrees at 7 bases. V gave up 5 bases and J gave up 6 bases; unmatched junction bases: 6. This CDR3 is 12 amino acids long. Germline CDR1 and CDR2: DFQATT and SNEGSKA (reference sequence). Written as DNA, the CDR3 is TGCAGTGCTTTTGACAGGGACCCTGAAGCTTTCTTT. It codes for CSAFDRDPEAFF.

This clonotype was counted at least ten times. This chain uses TRBV7-2 with TRBJ1-4, with D tentatively TRBD1 (6 bases). Trimming left V 5 bases short and J 8 bases short, with 15 bases between. CDR3 size: 14 residues. CDR1 is SGHTA and CDR2 is FQGNSA in the germline V gene. In DNA form, the CDR3 reads TGTGCCAGCAGCCAGCAGGGGCAAGGCGAAAAACTGTTTTTT. Protein: CASSQQGQGEKLFF.

This clonotype was picked up many times. The V gene is TRBV7-9, the J gene TRBJ2-1, with D maybe TRBD1 (5 bases). Germline V gene lookup returns CDR1 SEHNR and CDR2 FQNEAQ (reference sequence). CDR3 length: 12 amino acids. V lost 5 bases and J 8 bases, leaving 10 bases between the germline ends. In DNA, the CDR3 is TGTGCCAGCAGCACCGACAGTCATGAGCAGTTCTTC. This gives the protein CASSTDSHEQFF.

This clonotype was counted between two and nine times. This chain uses TRBV7-8 with TRBJ1-1; no reliable D call. The V gene lost 1 base and the J gene lost 1 base, with 4 bases spanning the gap. CDR3 length: 13 amino acids. Germline CDR1 and CDR2: SGHVS and FQNEAQ. CDR3 nucleotides: TGTGCCAGCAGCTTAGAACGGAACACTGAAGCTTTCTTT. It yields the protein CASSLERNTEAFF. The whole variable domain, filled in from reference TRBV7-8 and TRBJ1-1, reads GAGVSQSPRYKVAKRGQDVALRCDPISGHVSLFWYQQALGQGPEFLTYFQNEAQLDKSGLPSDRFFAERPEGSVSTLKIQRTQQEDSAVYLCASSLERNTEAFFGQGTRLTVV.

This clonotype was recorded many times. DNA for the CDR3: TGCAGCGTTGAACGGTCAGGCAAGCAGTACTTC. It encodes CSVERSGKQYF. This chain joins TRBV29-1 and TRBJ2-7, with no clear D. V lost 2 bases and J 8 bases, leaving 10 bases between the germline ends. Germline V CDR1 and CDR2: SQVTM, ANQGSEA. The CDR3 consists of 11 residues.

V is TRBV6-1 and J is TRBJ2-3, with 9 nucleotides matching TRBD2. V lost 8 bases, J lost 3 bases, and 3 bases stayed unmatched. CDR1 is MNHNS, CDR2 SASEGT, per germline. The CDR3 sequence is 13 residues long. The CDR3 DNA is TGTGCCAGCGCGGGGGGGCATACAGATACGCAGTATTTT. As protein: CASAGGHTDTQYF.

This clonotype was observed at least ten times. The chain recombines TRBV7-9 with TRBJ2-5; D is possibly TRBD2 (6 bases). Germline CDR1 SEHNR, CDR2 FQNEAQ (reference sequence). The ends were cut back, 3 bases at V and 7 bases at J, with 6 bases in the middle. The CDR3 contains 11 residues. The CDR3: CASSLGGTQYF. CDR3 sequence (DNA): TGTGCCAGCAGCTTGGGGGGGACCCAGTACTTC.

This clonotype was recorded at least ten times. The chain links TRBV29-1 to TRBJ2-7; D gene uncertain. The ends were cut back, 2 bases at V and 4 bases at J, with 9 bases in the middle. CDR3 length: 12 residues. Germline CDR1 SQVTM, CDR2 ANQGSEA. This CDR3 is CSVERHLYEQYF. The CDR3 nucleotides read TGCAGCGTTGAAAGACACCTTTACGAGCAGTACTTC.

This clonotype was observed many times. CDR3 nucleotide sequence: TGCGCCAGCAGCTTCGGCAGGGGGCGAGAGACCCAGTACTTC. Its translation: CASSFGRGRETQYF. The J gene is TRBJ2-5, the V gene TRBV5-1, with TRBD1 matching 8 bases. V shed 2 bases and J 4 bases; nucleotides not matched to a gene: 4. CDR3 size: 14 residues. Germline CDR1 reads SGHRS; CDR2 reads YFSETQ.

This clonotype was detected only a few times. The chain links TRBV6-2 or TRBV6-3 to TRBJ2-7; 7 nucleotides agree with TRBD1. The germline gives CDR1 MNHEY, CDR2 SVGEGT. Trimming removed 0 bases from V and 4 bases from J; junction bases left unmatched: 6. This CDR3 has 15 residues. CDR3 sequence reads: CASSYSDRTHYEQYF. The CDR3 DNA is TGTGCCAGCAGTTACTCGGACAGGACTCATTACGAGCAGTACTTC.

V gene TRBV2 combines with J gene TRBJ1-5, with D tentatively TRBD1 (5 bases). The CDR3 totals 13 residues. The V gene's germline CDR1 is SNHLY and CDR2 FYNNEI. V lost 4 bases and J 7 bases, leaving 11 bases between the germline ends. CDR3 protein: CASSAGPRQPQHF. Here the CDR3 DNA reads TGTGCCAGCAGTGCGGGGCCGAGGCAGCCCCAGCATTTT.